These T cell receptor beta chains were read from a single sample in a study of graft-versus-host responses after intestinal transplantation. Measured with immunoSEQ multiplex PCR; TCRdb has only the in-frame clones, and not every one. The data show 4,000 to 4,500 clones, over 75% seen once. Sequencing used ileum tissue, obtained 105 days after intestinal transplantation. The receptors were gathered from a human patient who received an intestinal transplant, so some T cells may come from the graft donor. CDR3s include the opening cysteine and the closing phenylalanine or tryptophan. A D gene is named only where the DNA matches it firmly. Size is stated for part of the rows, as once, few or many counts, or as a class when the clone is expanded.

J gene: TRBJ2-1
clone size: NA
V gene: TRBV7-6
D gene: NA
CDR3 DNA: TGTGCCAGCAGCTCCTTGACCCTGGGAGTCGGCAATGAGCAGTTCTTC
CDR3 protein: CASSSLTLGVGNEQFF

J gene: TRBJ2-1
clone size: NA
V gene: TRBV4-2
D gene: NA
CDR3 DNA: TGTGCCAGCAGCCATCAACTAGCATACGAGCAGTTCTTC
CDR3 protein: CASSHQLAYEQFF

J gene: TRBJ1-6
clone size: once
V gene: TRBV21-1
D gene: NA
CDR3 DNA: TGTGCCAGCACCAAAGAGGACGGAGATAATTCACCCCTCCACTTT
CDR3 protein: CASTKEDGDNSPLHF

J gene: TRBJ1-6
clone size: NA
V gene: TRBV6-5
D gene: NA
CDR3 DNA: TGTGCCAGTGGCGGGACACCCAATTCACCCCTCCACTTT
CDR3 protein: CASGGTPNSPLHF

J gene: TRBJ1-2
clone size: NA
V gene: TRBV18
D gene: NA
CDR3 DNA: TGTGCCAGCTCACCACGACGAGTAGGGGCTAACTATGGCTACACCTTC
CDR3 protein: CASSPRRVGANYGYTF

J gene: TRBJ1-5
clone size: NA
V gene: TRBV6-4
D gene: NA
CDR3 DNA: TGTGCCAGCAGTGCCGATAGCAATCAGCCCCAGCATTTT
CDR3 protein: CASSADSNQPQHF

J gene: TRBJ2-3
clone size: NA
V gene: TRBV7-8
D gene: TRBD2
CDR3 DNA: TGTGCCAGCAGCCGCTGGACTAGCGGGAGCTCTAGCACAGATACGCAGTATTTT
CDR3 protein: CASSRWTSGSSSTDTQYF

J gene: TRBJ2-1
clone size: NA
V gene: TRBV12-5
D gene: NA
CDR3 DNA: TGTGCTAGTGGTTTGATCCTAGGGGGTGAGCAGTTCTTC
CDR3 protein: CASGLILGGEQFF

J gene: TRBJ2-5
clone size: NA
V gene: TRBV7-6
D gene: TRBD2
CDR3 DNA: TGTGCCAGCAGCTTGGGACTAGCGGGGGGGCAAGAGACCCAGTACTTC
CDR3 protein: CASSLGLAGGQETQYF

J gene: TRBJ1-5
clone size: NA
V gene: TRBV7-2
D gene: NA
CDR3 DNA: TGTGCCAGCAGCTTAGTGTGGGATCAGCCCCAGCATTTT
CDR3 protein: CASSLVWDQPQHF

J gene: TRBJ2-7
clone size: NA
V gene: TRBV5-6
D gene: TRBD1
CDR3 DNA: TGTGCCAGCAGCTTGGGTGGGACAGCCTCCTACGAGCAGTACTTC
CDR3 protein: CASSLGGTASYEQYF

J gene: TRBJ1-5
clone size: NA
V gene: TRBV21-1
D gene: NA
CDR3 DNA: TGTGCCAGCAGCAAGGTACCCAGCAATCAGCCCCAGCATTTT
CDR3 protein: CASSKVPSNQPQHF

J gene: TRBJ2-2
clone size: NA
V gene: TRBV28
D gene: TRBD1
CDR3 DNA: TGTGCCAGCAGTTTTAGGGACAGGGTAACCGGGGAGCTGTTTTTT
CDR3 protein: CASSFRDRVTGELFF

J gene: TRBJ1-3
clone size: NA
V gene: TRBV19
D gene: NA
CDR3 DNA: TGTGCCAGTACCACCCATACCTCTGGAAACACCATATATTTT
CDR3 protein: CASTTHTSGNTIYF

J gene: TRBJ1-5
clone size: NA
V gene: TRBV25-1
D gene: NA
CDR3 DNA: TGTGCCAGCAGTGAACAGGGCAATCAGCCCCAGCATTTT
CDR3 protein: CASSEQGNQPQHF

J gene: TRBJ2-6
clone size: NA
V gene: TRBV5-4
D gene: NA
CDR3 DNA: TGTGCCAGCAGCTTACCGGTTTTCTCTGGGGCCAACGTCCTGACTTTC
CDR3 protein: CASSLPVFSGANVLTF

J gene: TRBJ1-2
clone size: NA
V gene: TRBV19
D gene: TRBD1
CDR3 DNA: TGTGCCAGTAGTATCGGGGACAGGGGCCACTATGGCTACACCTTC
CDR3 protein: CASSIGDRGHYGYTF

J gene: TRBJ2-7
clone size: NA
V gene: TRBV4-1
D gene: NA
CDR3 DNA: TGCGCCAGCAGCACCCTTCTAGAGTACGAGCAGTACTTC
CDR3 protein: CASSTLLEYEQYF

J gene: TRBJ1-5
clone size: NA
V gene: TRBV5-1
D gene: NA
CDR3 DNA: TGCGCCAGCAGCTTGGCCGGGACGTACAATCAGCCCCAGCATTTT
CDR3 protein: CASSLAGTYNQPQHF

J gene: TRBJ2-1
clone size: NA
V gene: TRBV11-1
D gene: NA
CDR3 DNA: TGTGCCAGCAGCTCCCCCACTAGCAATGAGCAGTTCTTC
CDR3 protein: CASSSPTSNEQFF

J gene: TRBJ2-1
clone size: NA
V gene: TRBV5-1
D gene: TRBD2
CDR3 DNA: TGCGCCAGCGGTCTAGCGGGAGCTTCGGGGAATGAGCAGTTCTTC
CDR3 protein: CASGLAGASGNEQFF

J gene: TRBJ1-2
clone size: NA
V gene: TRBV9
D gene: NA
CDR3 DNA: TGTGCCAGCAGCGGACTACGGGACAACTATGGCTACACCTTC
CDR3 protein: CASSGLRDNYGYTF

J gene: TRBJ1-1
clone size: NA
V gene: TRBV7-4
D gene: NA
CDR3 DNA: TGTGCCAGCAGCTTAAAACAGCCCAAGGAAGCTTTCTTT
CDR3 protein: CASSLKQPKEAFF

J gene: TRBJ1-3
clone size: NA
V gene: TRBV4-1
D gene: NA
CDR3 DNA: TGCGCCAGCAGCCAAGGGGACAACTCTGGAAACACCATATATTTT
CDR3 protein: CASSQGDNSGNTIYF

J gene: TRBJ2-7
clone size: NA
V gene: TRBV18
D gene: TRBD1
CDR3 DNA: TGTGCCAGCTCAAGCGGGACAGGGAGGAACGAGCAGTACTTC
CDR3 protein: CASSSGTGRNEQYF

J gene: TRBJ1-1
clone size: NA
V gene: TRBV9
D gene: TRBD1
CDR3 DNA: TGTGCCAGCAGCGTAGTGGACAGGGCCCTCAACACTGAAGCTTTCTTT
CDR3 protein: CASSVVDRALNTEAFF

J gene: TRBJ2-2
clone size: once
V gene: TRBV27
D gene: TRBD2
CDR3 DNA: TGTGCCAGCAGTTTACTCATGCGGGGGGCCGGGGAGCTGTTTTTT
CDR3 protein: CASSLLMRGAGELFF

J gene: TRBJ2-3
clone size: NA
V gene: TRBV2
D gene: NA
CDR3 DNA: TGTGCCAGCAGTGGGTCGGGTTCAGATACGCAGTATTTT
CDR3 protein: CASSGSGSDTQYF

J gene: TRBJ1-2
clone size: NA
V gene: TRBV13
D gene: NA
CDR3 DNA: TGTGCCAGCAGCTTCCGGGGATTCTATGGCTACACCTTC
CDR3 protein: CASSFRGFYGYTF

J gene: TRBJ2-5
clone size: NA
V gene: TRBV25-1
D gene: NA
CDR3 DNA: TGTGCCAGCAGTGAACCAGGGCGGGAGACCCAGTACTTC
CDR3 protein: CASSEPGRETQYF

J gene: TRBJ2-3
clone size: NA
V gene: TRBV6-4
D gene: NA
CDR3 DNA: TGTGCCAGCAGCGGATCAGGGACAGATACGCAGTATTTT
CDR3 protein: CASSGSGTDTQYF

J gene: TRBJ2-1
clone size: few
V gene: TRBV27
D gene: TRBD1
CDR3 DNA: TGTGCCAGCTGCCCGGGACAGGGATCCCCATACTCCTACAATGAGCAGTTCTTC
CDR3 protein: CASCPGQGSPYSYNEQFF

J gene: TRBJ1-2
clone size: NA
V gene: TRBV5-1
D gene: TRBD1
CDR3 DNA: TGCGCCAGCAGCTCATACAGGGGTGGAAACTACGGCTACACCTTC
CDR3 protein: CASSSYRGGNYGYTF

J gene: TRBJ2-4
clone size: NA
V gene: TRBV27
D gene: NA
CDR3 DNA: TGTGCCAGCAGTTTGGGAAACATTCAGTACTTC
CDR3 protein: CASSLGNIQYF